This TCR beta chain was recovered during a study of blood T cell repertoires in COVID-19. The wider study: Samples came from the United States, Italy and Spain, spanning acute and convalescent COVID-19. T cells, B-cell-depleted T cells, or PBMCs supplied cDNA or gDNA.

Source study methods: Estimation of nucleated cell counts relied on the amplification of reference gene primers. Sequencing used immunoSEQ multiplex PCR; TCRdb keeps in-frame clones, though not all of them. D and trimming were read from the DNA, whereas the V and J calls and clone size are those reported in that table. The sample holds about 250,000 clones; approximately 80% are singletons and the top ten take around 30%. This CDR3 contains 16 residues. The V and J ends lost 1 base and 9 bases, in that order; junction bases with no gene match: 9. CDR1 SEHNR and CDR2 FQNEAQ come from the germline V gene (reference sequence).

The sequence was collected from a man between 35 and 55 years old with acute or convalescent COVID-19. The chain employs TRBV7-9 and TRBJ2-1, with 10 bases that match TRBD2. The sample comprised peripheral blood. CDR3 protein: CASSLGASGSPGEQFF. DNA of the CDR3: TGTGCCAGCAGCTTAGGAGCTAGCGGGAGCCCTGGTGAGCAGTTCTTC.